This entry lists 32 T cell receptor beta chains sequenced from one sample in a study of cytomegalovirus exposure and HLA in healthy donors. It was with 60 Vbeta and 13 Jbeta primers that the PCR ran. Only in-frame clones appear in the TCRdb table, and some are missing; sequencing was by immunoSEQ multiplex PCR. The profile covers about 82,000 clones, with around 73% appearing a single time and about 3% taken by the ten largest. The sample was PBMCs. The receptors come from a man aged 45-60 years in good health and CMV-seronegative.

This clone appeared a few times. The rearrangement links TRBV5-1 to TRBJ2-2; the match to TRBD2 covers 7 bases. Germline assignment: CDR1 SGHRS and CDR2 YFSETQ. Germline trimming cut 7 bases from V and 0 bases from J; bases unmatched to any gene: 3. CDR3 size: 14 residues. CDR3 nucleotide sequence: TGCGCCAGCGCAGGGACTACGAACACCGGGGAGCTGTTTTTT. It is translated as CASAGTTNTGELFF.

A single count supports this clone. J is TRBJ2-2 and V is TRBV15; no reliable D call. The V end was cut by 0 bases, the J end by 7 bases, with 6 bases between. The CDR3 covers 13 residues. Germline V gene sequence: CDR1 LNHNV, CDR2 YYDKDF (reference sequence). For the CDR3, the DNA is TGTGCCACCAGCAGAGATCAGGTCGGGGAGCTGTTTTTT. Translation: CATSRDQVGELFF. Full variable domain (rest looked up from reference TRBV15 and TRBJ2-2): DAMVIQNPRYQVTQFGKPVTLSCSQTLNHNVMYWYQQKSSQAPKLLFHYYDKDFNNEADTPDNFQSRRPNTSFCFLDIRSPGLGDTAMYLCATSRDQVGELFFGEGSRLTVL.

V usage is TRBV6-1 and J usage is TRBJ1-4, with 9 bases fitting TRBD1. J lost 10 bases, V lost 4 bases, and 13 bases had no gene match. This CDR3 is 16 amino acids long. Germline CDR1 MNHNS, CDR2 SASEGT. DNA for the CDR3: TGTGCCAGCAGTGTCGGGTTCGACAGGGGGACGCGAAAACTGTTTTTT. Translating gives CASSVGFDRGTRKLFF.

The chain uses TRBV7-9 and TRBJ1-4; unclear D gene. Looked up from germline, CDR1 is SEHNR and CDR2 is FQNEAQ (reference sequence). CDR3 length equals 18 residues. Trimming removed 5 bases at V and 4 bases at J, with 23 bases between. CDR3 nucleotides: TGTGCCAGCAGCAAAACACATGCGGGCCCCGTCAATAATGAAAAACTGTTTTTT. Translation gives CASSKTHAGPVNNEKLFF.

V usage is TRBV4-2 and J usage is TRBJ1-4; 7 nucleotides align to TRBD1. There are 16 residues in the CDR3. Germline V gene data show CDR1 as LGHNA and CDR2 as YNFKEQ. V trimming: 1 base; J trimming: 3 bases; junction bases outside the gene matches: 5. Written as DNA, the CDR3 is TGTGCCAGCAGCCAAGCCGCCCAGGGGGCTAATGAAAAACTGTTTTTT. It yields the protein CASSQAAQGANEKLFF.

The CDR3 DNA is TGTGCCAGCAGCCCGGACAGGGGCGGATCCAGTATCTCACCCCTCCACTTT. The encoded protein is CASSPDRGGSSISPLHF. The rearrangement uses TRBV5-4 and TRBJ1-6; TRBD1 aligns across 9 bases. The germline CDR1 and CDR2 sequences are SGHNT and YYREEE (reference sequence). The CDR3 is made up of 17 amino acids. The J segment lost 10 bases and the V segment lost 4 bases, leaving 15 bases of the junction unmatched. Complete variable domain (other parts from reference TRBV5-4 and TRBJ1-6): ETGVTQSPTHLIKTRGQQVTLRCSSQSGHNTVSWYQQALGQGPQFIFQYYREEENGRGNFPPRFSGLQFPNYSSELNVNALELDDSALYLCASSPDRGGSSISPLHFGNGTRLTVT.

The chain uses TRBV28 and TRBJ2-5, with 11 bases identical to TRBD1. The end of the DNA is better explained by TRBJ2-7, so the J call may be wrong. The CDR3 consists of 15 residues. Germline CDR1 and CDR2: MDHEN and SYDVKM. The CDR3 region has the DNA TGTGCCAGCAGCCGAGCCGGGACAGGGGGTTACGAGCAGTACTTC. Translating gives CASSRAGTGGYEQYF.

The chain couples TRBV11-2 to TRBJ1-1, with D possibly matching TRBD1 (5 bases). V was clipped by 9 bases and J by 8 bases, with 19 bases between them. Germline lookup yields CDR1 SGHAT and CDR2 FQNNGV. The CDR3 runs 13 residues. This CDR3 reads CASLTPGGSEAFF. CDR3 coding DNA: TGTGCCAGTTTAACCCCGGGGGGTTCCGAAGCTTTCTTT.

The rearrangement uses TRBV7-2 and TRBJ1-1; D uncertain. The V end lost 5 bases, the J end lost 5 bases, and 12 bases lay between the germline ends. Germline V gene data show CDR1 as SGHTA and CDR2 as FQGNSA. This CDR3 region has 13 residues. The CDR3 region has the DNA TGTGCCAGCAGCCCTATATCGGGGACTGAAGCTTTCTTT. Translated, it gives CASSPISGTEAFF.

V is TRBV10-3 and J is TRBJ1-3; D not certain. V was clipped by 2 bases and J by 0 bases, with 8 bases between them. CDR3 size: 15 residues. Germline-derived CDR1 and CDR2 are ENHRY and SYGVKD. CDR3 in DNA: TGTGCCATCAGTGAGAACGGGAACTCTGGAAACACCATATATTTT. Amino acid sequence: CAISENGNSGNTIYF.

The chain joins TRBV18 to TRBJ1-2; TRBD1 matches at 10 bases. The CDR3 runs to 15 residues. CDR1 and CDR2 (germline): KGHSH, LQKENI. After removal of 4 bases from V and 4 bases from J, the junction contained 6 bases not matched to a gene. The CDR3 region has the DNA TGTGCCAGCTCACAGACAGGGGGCGGAGGCTATGGCTACACCTTC. Its protein product is CASSQTGGGGYGYTF.

This chain connects TRBV7-9 to TRBJ2-7; TRBD1 aligns across 10 bases. The junction had 9 bases not matched to a gene; V was cut back by 6 bases and J by 1 base. Germline loops: CDR1 SEHNR, CDR2 FQNEAQ (reference sequence). The CDR3 loop spans 16 amino acids. The CDR3 DNA follows: TGTGCCAGCAGTTCTCCTCCGGGACAGGGGTCCTACGAGCAGTACTTC. As protein: CASSSPPGQGSYEQYF.

The rearrangement joins TRBV5-1 to TRBJ1-3; perhaps TRBD1 as D (5 bases). Trimming removed 0 bases from V and 1 base from J, with 8 bases in between. CDR1 is SGHRS and CDR2 is YFSETQ in the germline V gene. The CDR3 extends over 15 amino acids. CDR3 region: CASSLAGGSGNTIYF. In DNA form, the CDR3 reads TGCGCCAGCAGCTTGGCGGGGGGGTCTGGAAACACCATATATTTT.

V usage is TRBV28 and J usage is TRBJ1-2; the D gene is possibly TRBD1 (5 bases). The V and J ends lost 5 bases and 4 bases respectively, with 14 bases between them. The CDR3 totals 14 residues. Germline CDR1 reads MDHEN; CDR2 reads SYDVKM. CDR3 region: CASSEPRGTYGYTF. CDR3 DNA sequence: TGTGCCAGCAGTGAACCCCGGGGGACCTATGGCTACACCTTC.

The chain combines TRBV4-2 with TRBJ1-5; D is perhaps TRBD1 (5 bases). The V and J ends lost 2 bases and 3 bases respectively, with 11 bases between them. The germline V gene has CDR1 LGHNA and CDR2 YNFKEQ. CDR3 length equals 15 residues. CDR3 loop: CASSQSPGYNQPQHF. CDR3 sequence (DNA): TGTGCCAGCAGCCAATCCCCAGGGTACAATCAGCCCCAGCATTTT.

This sequence joins TRBV28 and TRBJ2-7; 10 bases are a match to TRBD1. This CDR3 is 16 amino acids long. Germline CDR1 reads MDHEN; CDR2 reads SYDVKM. V lost 5 bases to trimming and J lost 5 bases; unmatched junction nucleotides: 12. The chain's CDR3 is CASSVARGQGSHEQYF. The CDR3 DNA follows: TGTGCCAGCAGTGTCGCTAGGGGACAGGGGAGTCACGAGCAGTACTTC.

This clone turned up a few times. The gene calls are TRBV5-6 and TRBJ1-3; D is unresolved. V dropped 2 bases and J dropped 0 bases, with 9 bases sitting between them. The CDR3 is 15 residues long. Germline CDR1 SGHDT, CDR2 YYEEEE. CDR3 DNA: TGTGCCAGCAGCTTTGACCGGAGCTCTGGAAACACCATATATTTT. Its translation is CASSFDRSSGNTIYF.

The rearrangement uses TRBV5-6 and TRBJ2-1; D might be TRBD1 (5 bases). CDR1 and CDR2 from the germline V gene are SGHDT and YYEEEE. The CDR3 is 15 residues long. The V gene lost 5 bases and the J gene lost 2 bases, with 14 bases spanning the gap. The DNA of the CDR3 is TGTGCCAGCAGAAAGCAGGGATTCACCTACAATGAGCAGTTCTTC. The encoded protein is CASRKQGFTYNEQFF.

J is TRBJ2-7 and V is TRBV10-2, with 10 bases that match TRBD1. Trimming removed 2 bases from V and 2 bases from J; junction bases left unmatched: 3. The CDR3 loop spans 15 amino acids. CDR1 is WSHSY, CDR2 SAAADI, per germline. The CDR3 reads CASSERTGGPYEQYF. The CDR3 DNA is TGCGCCAGCAGTGAGCGGACAGGGGGTCCCTACGAGCAGTACTTC.

This clone appeared a single time. The chain has TRBV14 and TRBJ1-6; perhaps TRBD1 as D (5 bases). CDR1 and CDR2 (germline): SGHDN, FVKESK. This CDR3 is built from 14 residues. V lost 11 bases to trimming and J lost 1 base, with 12 bases between them. The CDR3 sequence: CASSTESYNSPLHF. The DNA of the CDR3 is TGTGCCTCCTCGACAGAATCCTATAATTCACCCCTCCACTTT.

The rearrangement uses TRBV11-2 and TRBJ1-1, with D possibly being TRBD1 (5 bases). The V end was cut by 6 bases, the J end by 3 bases, with 14 bases between. This CDR3 comprises 14 residues. The V gene's germline CDR1 is SGHAT and CDR2 FQNNGV. The CDR3 here is CASRREGRHTEAFF. The CDR3 DNA reads TGTGCCAGCAGGAGGGAGGGGCGGCACACTGAAGCTTTCTTT.

This chain links TRBV6-5 with TRBJ1-1; D may be TRBD1 (5 bases). Per the germline V gene, CDR1 is MNHEY and CDR2 is SVGAGI. CDR3 size: 15 residues. Trimming shortened V by 0 bases and J by 0 bases, and 8 bases separated the two germline ends. CDR3 sequence reads: CASSYSGGLNTEAFF. Written as DNA, the CDR3 is TGTGCCAGCAGTTACTCGGGGGGTCTGAACACTGAAGCTTTCTTT.

V and J are TRBV5-4 and TRBJ2-3, with TRBD1 identical over 7 bases. The trim removed 6 bases at V and 2 bases at J, leaving 3 bases unmatched. The CDR3 has 13 residues. The germline V gene encodes CDR1 SGHNT and CDR2 YYREEE (reference sequence). The CDR3 region is CASKRGLTDTQYF. The CDR3, as DNA: TGTGCCAGCAAAAGGGGGCTCACAGATACGCAGTATTTT.

This chain links TRBV30 with TRBJ2-2, with D perhaps matching TRBD2 (6 bases). The CDR3 totals 14 residues. V gave up 2 bases and J gave up 6 bases, with 13 bases separating them. Germline values: CDR1 GTSNPN, CDR2 SVGIG (reference sequence). CDR3 protein: CAWSTRRGSGELFF. DNA for the CDR3: TGTGCCTGGAGTACCCGCCGGGGGTCCGGGGAGCTGTTTTTT.

Points on this clone: Within the sample, other DNA sequences also encode this same CDR3. The chain combines TRBV6-5 with TRBJ2-7; D not certain. The CDR3 sequence is 11 residues long. The V gene's germline CDR1 is MNHEY and CDR2 SVGAGI. The germline V and J ends were trimmed by 6 bases and 3 bases, with 6 bases remaining between them. The CDR3 loop is CASSAGYEQYF. The DNA for the CDR3 is TGTGCCAGCAGCGCAGGCTACGAGCAGTACTTC.

This clone occurred a few times. V usage is TRBV4-3 and J usage is TRBJ1-6; D not resolved. The V end was cut by 0 bases, the J end by 0 bases, with 12 bases between. Germline lookup yields CDR1 LGHNA and CDR2 YSLEER. The CDR3 length is 18 residues. The CDR3 spells CASSQEILGSSYNSPLHF. DNA of the CDR3: TGCGCCAGCAGCCAAGAAATTTTGGGGAGCTCCTATAATTCACCCCTCCACTTT.

This chain joins TRBV6-1 and TRBJ2-7; maybe TRBD2 (7 bases). There are 15 residues in the CDR3. The V and J ends lost 8 bases and 1 base respectively, with 18 bases between them. Germline-derived CDR1 and CDR2 are MNHNS and SASEGT. CDR3 protein: CASYRGASQSYEQYF. CDR3 bases: TGTGCCAGCTATCGGGGGGCATCCCAATCCTACGAGCAGTACTTC.

The chain carries TRBV19 and TRBJ2-1; TRBD2 agrees at 15 bases. The CDR3 runs to 18 residues. CDR1 LNHDA and CDR2 SQIVND come from the germline V gene (reference sequence). V lost 3 bases to trimming and J lost 4 bases; unmatched junction nucleotides: 7. The CDR3 sequence: CASSIGLAGGPWYNEQFF. CDR3 DNA: TGTGCCAGTAGTATCGGACTAGCGGGGGGGCCTTGGTACAATGAGCAGTTCTTC.

The gene calls are TRBV4-2 and TRBJ2-1; TRBD2 matches at 11 bases. V was pared by 2 bases and J by 2 bases, with 5 bases of the junction left unmatched. Germline V gene data show CDR1 as LGHNA and CDR2 as YNFKEQ. CDR3 size: 17 residues. CDR3 nucleotides: TGTGCCAGCAGCCAATTTAGCGGGGGGGCCGCCTACAATGAGCAGTTCTTC. As protein: CASSQFSGGAAYNEQFF.

The chain is built from TRBV7-9 and TRBJ1-5; D is ambiguous. The germline V gene has CDR1 SEHNR and CDR2 FQNEAQ (reference sequence). CDR3 size: 13 residues. V lost 5 bases and J lost 6, with 11 bases in between. CDR3 bases: TGTGCCAGCAGCCTAGGGAGTAGTCAGCCCCAGCATTTT. This gives the protein CASSLGSSQPQHF.

The genes are TRBV4-1 and TRBJ1-1, with D perhaps TRBD1 (5 bases). Trimming took off 0 bases at V and 4 bases at J, with 15 bases between the two ends. This CDR3 comprises 16 residues. Germline values: CDR1 MGHRA, CDR2 YSYEKL. CDR3 DNA sequence: TGCGCCAGCAGCCAAGATAAAAGGCAGGGTGGCACTGAAGCTTTCTTT. This sequence encodes CASSQDKRQGGTEAFF.

There are a few counts of this clone. The chain employs TRBV5-1 and TRBJ2-2; TRBD1 agrees at 7 bases. The germline V gene has CDR1 SGHRS and CDR2 YFSETQ. V gave up 4 bases and J gave up 6 bases; unmatched junction bases: 6. The CDR3 spans 14 residues. CDR3 amino acids: CASSPTGSAGELFF. CDR3 DNA sequence: TGCGCCAGCAGCCCGACAGGGTCGGCCGGGGAGCTGTTTTTT.